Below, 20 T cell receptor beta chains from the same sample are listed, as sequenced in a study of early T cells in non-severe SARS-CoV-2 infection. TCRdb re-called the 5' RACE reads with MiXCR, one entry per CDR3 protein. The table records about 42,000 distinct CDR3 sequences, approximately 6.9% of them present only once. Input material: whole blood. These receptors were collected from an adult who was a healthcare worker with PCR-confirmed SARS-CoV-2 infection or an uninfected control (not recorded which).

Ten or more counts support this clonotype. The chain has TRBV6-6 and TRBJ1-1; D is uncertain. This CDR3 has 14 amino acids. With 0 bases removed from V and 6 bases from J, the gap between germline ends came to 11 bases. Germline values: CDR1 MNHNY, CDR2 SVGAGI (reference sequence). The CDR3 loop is CASSYSSGIAEAFF. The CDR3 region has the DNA TGTGCCAGCAGTTACTCGTCGGGGATTGCTGAAGCTTTCTTT.

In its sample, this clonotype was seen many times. The CDR3 DNA sequence: TGTGCCAGCAGTACCCCAGGGGGATTCTACGAGCAGTACTTC. Its translation is CASSTPGGFYEQYF. The chain combines TRBV6-1 with TRBJ2-7; 7 bases align to TRBD1. The germline CDR1 and CDR2 sequences are MNHNS and SASEGT. The CDR3 is 14 amino acids. The junction had 7 bases not matched to a gene; V was cut back by 5 bases and J by 3 bases.

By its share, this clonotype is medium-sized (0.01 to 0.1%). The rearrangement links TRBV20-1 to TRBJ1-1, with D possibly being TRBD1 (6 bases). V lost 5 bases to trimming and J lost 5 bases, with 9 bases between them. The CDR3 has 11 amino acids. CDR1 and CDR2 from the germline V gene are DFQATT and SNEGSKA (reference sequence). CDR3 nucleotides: TGCAGTGCTGAGGGGGGAACTGAAGCTTTCTTT. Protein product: CSAEGGTEAFF.

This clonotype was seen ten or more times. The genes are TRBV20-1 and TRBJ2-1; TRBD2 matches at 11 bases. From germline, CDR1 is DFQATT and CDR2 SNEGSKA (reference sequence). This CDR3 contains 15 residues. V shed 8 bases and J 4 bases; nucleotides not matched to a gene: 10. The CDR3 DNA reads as TGCAGTCCCGCCAGGGCTAGCGGGGGGTACAATGAGCAGTTCTTC. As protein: CSPARASGGYNEQFF.

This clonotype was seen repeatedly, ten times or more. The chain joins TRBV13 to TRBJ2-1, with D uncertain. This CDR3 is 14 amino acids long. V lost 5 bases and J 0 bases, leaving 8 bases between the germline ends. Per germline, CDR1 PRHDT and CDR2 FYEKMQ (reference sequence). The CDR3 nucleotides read TGTGCCAGCAGCATCCGACGCTCCTACAATGAGCAGTTCTTC. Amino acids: CASSIRRSYNEQFF. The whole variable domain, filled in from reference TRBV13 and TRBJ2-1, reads AAGVIQSPRHLIKEKRETATLKCYPIPRHDTVYWYQQGPGQDPQFLISFYEKMQSDKGSIPDRFSAQQFSDYHSELNMSSLELGDSALYFCASSIRRSYNEQFFGPGTRLTVL.

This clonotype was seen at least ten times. This CDR3 reads CASSEGGGNYGYTF. The DNA of the CDR3 is TGTGCCAGCAGCGAGGGAGGAGGCAACTATGGCTACACCTTC. The chain has TRBV7-2 and TRBJ1-2; D unresolved. CDR1 and CDR2 (germline): SGHTA, FQGNSA. V was trimmed by 5 bases and J by 2 bases, leaving 12 bases between them. The CDR3 contains 14 residues.

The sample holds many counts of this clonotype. The chain's CDR3 is CSVAPGGDEKLFF. CDR3 DNA: TGCAGCGTTGCCCCCGGTGGGGATGAAAAACTGTTTTTT. The chain has TRBV29-1 and TRBJ1-4; D is unresolved. V dropped 4 bases and J dropped 6 bases, with 12 bases sitting between them. CDR1 is SQVTM and CDR2 is ANQGSEA in the germline V gene. The CDR3 runs to 13 residues.

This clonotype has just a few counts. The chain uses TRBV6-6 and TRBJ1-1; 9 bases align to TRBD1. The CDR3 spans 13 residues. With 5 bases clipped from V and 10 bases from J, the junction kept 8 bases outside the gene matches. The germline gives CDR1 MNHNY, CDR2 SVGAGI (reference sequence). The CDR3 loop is CASSPGTGLGAFF. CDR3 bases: TGTGCCAGCAGTCCTGGGACAGGGCTAGGAGCTTTCTTT.

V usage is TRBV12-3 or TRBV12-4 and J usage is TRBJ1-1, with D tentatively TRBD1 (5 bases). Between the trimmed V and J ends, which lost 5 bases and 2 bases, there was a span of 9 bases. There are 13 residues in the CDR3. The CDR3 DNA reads TGTGCCAGCAGTCAACAGGATAACACTGAAGCTTTCTTT. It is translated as CASSQQDNTEAFF.

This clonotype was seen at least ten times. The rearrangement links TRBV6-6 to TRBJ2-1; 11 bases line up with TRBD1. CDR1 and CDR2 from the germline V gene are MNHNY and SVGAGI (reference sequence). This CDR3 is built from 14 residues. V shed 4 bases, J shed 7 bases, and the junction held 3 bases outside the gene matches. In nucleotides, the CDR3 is TGTGCCAGCAGTTTCGGACAGGGGGCGAATGAGCAGTTCTTC. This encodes CASSFGQGANEQFF.

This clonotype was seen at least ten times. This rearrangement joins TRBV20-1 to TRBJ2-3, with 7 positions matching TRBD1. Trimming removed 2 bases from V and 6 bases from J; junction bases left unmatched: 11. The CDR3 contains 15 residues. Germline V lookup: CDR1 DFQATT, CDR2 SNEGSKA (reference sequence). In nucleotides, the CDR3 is TGCAGTGCTAGACCTCTTACAGGGGTTCGGGATACGCAGTATTTT. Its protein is CSARPLTGVRDTQYF.

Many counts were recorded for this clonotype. CDR3 nucleotides: TGTGCCAGTATTCCACCGGGACAGGCTTTTTATGGCTACACCTTC. Residues: CASIPPGQAFYGYTF. The chain links TRBV19 to TRBJ1-2; 8 nucleotides match TRBD1. This CDR3 has 15 amino acids. Looked up from germline, CDR1 is LNHDA and CDR2 is SQIVND (reference sequence). V gave up 7 bases and J gave up 5 bases; unmatched junction bases: 12.

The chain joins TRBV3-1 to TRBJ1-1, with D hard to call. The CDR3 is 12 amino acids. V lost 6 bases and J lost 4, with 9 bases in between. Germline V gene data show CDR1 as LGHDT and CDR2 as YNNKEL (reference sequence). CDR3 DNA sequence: TGTGCCAGCAGGGGAGAAGGCACTGAAGCTTTCTTT. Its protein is CASRGEGTEAFF.

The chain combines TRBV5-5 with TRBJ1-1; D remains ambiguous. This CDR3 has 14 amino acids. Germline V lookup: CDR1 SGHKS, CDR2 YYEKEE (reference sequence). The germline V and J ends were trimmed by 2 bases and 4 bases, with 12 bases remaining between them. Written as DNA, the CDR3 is TGTGCCAGCAGCTTCGACGTCTTCGCCACTGAAGCTTTCTTT. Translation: CASSFDVFATEAFF.

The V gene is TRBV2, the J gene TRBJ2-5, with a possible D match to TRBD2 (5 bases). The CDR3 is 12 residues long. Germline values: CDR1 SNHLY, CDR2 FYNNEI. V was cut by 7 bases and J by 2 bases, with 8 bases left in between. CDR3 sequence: CASIAIQETQYF. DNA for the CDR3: TGTGCCAGCATAGCGATACAAGAGACCCAGTACTTC. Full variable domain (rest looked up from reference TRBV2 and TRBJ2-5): EPEVTQTPSHQVTQMGQEVILRCVPISNHLYFYWYRQILGQKVEFLVSFYNNEISEKSEIFDDQFSVERPDGSNFTLKIRSTKLEDSAMYFCASIAIQETQYFGPGTRLLVL.

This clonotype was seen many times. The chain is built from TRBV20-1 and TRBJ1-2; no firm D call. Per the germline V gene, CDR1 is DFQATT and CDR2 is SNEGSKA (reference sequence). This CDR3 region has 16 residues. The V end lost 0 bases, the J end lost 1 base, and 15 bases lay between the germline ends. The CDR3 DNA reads TGCAGTGCTAGAGAATTGGCAGTTCAAGTTAACTATGGCTACACCTTC. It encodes CSARELAVQVNYGYTF.

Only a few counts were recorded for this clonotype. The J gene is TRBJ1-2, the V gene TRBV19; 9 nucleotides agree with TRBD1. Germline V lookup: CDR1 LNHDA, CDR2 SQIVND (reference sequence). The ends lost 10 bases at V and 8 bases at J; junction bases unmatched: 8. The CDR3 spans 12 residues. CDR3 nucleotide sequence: TGTGCCACTTCCCCGGACAGGGGAGGCTACACCTTC. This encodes CATSPDRGGYTF.

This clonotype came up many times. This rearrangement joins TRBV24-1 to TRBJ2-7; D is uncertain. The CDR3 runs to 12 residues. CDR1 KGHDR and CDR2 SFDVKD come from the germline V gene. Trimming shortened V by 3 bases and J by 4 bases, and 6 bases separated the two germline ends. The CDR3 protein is CATSDTGYEQYF. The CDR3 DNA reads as TGTGCCACCAGTGATACGGGTTACGAGCAGTACTTC.

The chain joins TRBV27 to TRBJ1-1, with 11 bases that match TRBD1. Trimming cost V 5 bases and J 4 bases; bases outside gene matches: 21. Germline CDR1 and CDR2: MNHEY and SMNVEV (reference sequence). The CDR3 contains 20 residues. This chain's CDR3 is CASSPRDRGLMIRLITEAFF. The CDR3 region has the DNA TGTGCCAGCAGTCCCCGGGACAGGGGGTTGATGATTCGCCTTATCACTGAAGCTTTCTTT.

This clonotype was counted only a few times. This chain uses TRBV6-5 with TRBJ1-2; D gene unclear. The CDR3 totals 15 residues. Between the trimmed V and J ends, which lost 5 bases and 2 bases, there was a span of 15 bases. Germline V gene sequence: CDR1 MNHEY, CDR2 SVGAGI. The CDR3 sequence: CASSRSVSGNYGYTF. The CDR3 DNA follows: TGTGCCAGCAGTCGCTCAGTGAGTGGGAACTATGGCTACACCTTC.